This T cell receptor (beta chain) was sequenced in a study of blood T cells in healthy people across ages. Findings of the study overall: More naive CD4+ cells and higher diversity were found in long-lived than in aged donors. Age brought a roughly linear fall in TCR beta diversity measured per million T cells.

Every sample gave at least 5 micrograms of total RNA when it was extracted. This clonotype was counted between two and nine times. Its target is not known. Combining a sample-barcoded 5' primer with a J-beta primer mix, a second PCR ran for about 6 to 11 cycles. Samples each returned at least 3 million CDR3-containing paired-end reads. TCRdb analysed the 5' RACE reads with MiXCR anew, one entry per CDR3 protein. The table has about 1.1 million distinct CDR3 sequences, more than 30% seen once. Trimming stripped 0 bases from V and 5 bases from J, with 16 bases between. Germline values: CDR1 DFQATT, CDR2 SNEGSKA (reference sequence). CDR3 length: 15 amino acids.

This TCR was sampled from a man between 18 and 29 years old in good health. Sequencing was carried out using blood. The V gene is TRBV20-1, the J gene TRBJ1-2, with a tentative D call TRBD1 (5 bases). For the CDR3, the DNA is TGCAGTGCTAGAGATTTTGCGGGGGGAGGTTATGGCTACACCTTC. Translation gives CSARDFAGGGYGYTF.